Following are 32 T cell receptor beta chains from one sample sequenced in a study of cytomegalovirus exposure and HLA in healthy donors. 13 Jbeta primers and 60 Vbeta primers were used for the PCR. TCRdb keeps only in-frame clones here, not all; method: immunoSEQ multiplex PCR. Its clone listing holds 200,000 to 250,000 clones. The sample taken for sequencing was PBMCs. The source is a woman aged 30 to 39 in good health and CMV-seropositive.

The chain recombines TRBV9 with TRBJ1-3; no reliable D call. The CDR3 has 16 amino acids. Between the trimmed V and J ends, which lost 6 bases and 4 bases, there was a span of 20 bases. Germline V gene sequence: CDR1 SGDLS, CDR2 YYNGEE. CDR3 bases: TGTGCCAGCACTACCTCCCCGTTCGTTTTAGGAAACACCATATATTTT. Its protein product is CASTTSPFVLGNTIYF.

V is TRBV6-5 and J is TRBJ1-2; 8 bases are shared with TRBD1. CDR1 and CDR2 (germline): MNHEY, SVGAGI. The CDR3 is 14 residues long. V was pared by 0 bases and J by 4 bases, with 1 base of the junction left unmatched. The CDR3 nucleotides read TGTGCCAGCAGTTACTCGGGACAGGCCTATGGCTACACCTTC. Residues: CASSYSGQAYGYTF.

The chain uses TRBV4-3 and TRBJ1-2, with TRBD1 as a possible D gene (6 bases). Germline CDR1 reads LGHNA; CDR2 reads YSLEER. This CDR3 has 13 residues. Between the trimmed V and J ends, which lost 3 bases and 3 bases, there was a span of 8 bases. The CDR3 region has the DNA TGCGCCAGCAGCCATGGGGGCGACTATGGCTACACCTTC. Translating gives CASSHGGDYGYTF.

This sequence joins TRBV6-1 and TRBJ1-1; D not resolved. The germline V gene encodes CDR1 MNHNS and CDR2 SASEGT. The CDR3 contains 12 residues. V was cut by 3 bases and J by 5 bases, with 7 bases left in between. The CDR3 loop reads CASSEAWTEAFF. The CDR3 DNA follows: TGTGCCAGCAGTGAGGCCTGGACTGAAGCTTTCTTT.

The CDR3 DNA reads as TGCGCCAGCAGCTTACTACAGGGAAACACTGAAGCTTTCTTT. It specifies CASSLLQGNTEAFF. The gene calls are TRBV5-1 and TRBJ1-1, with D possibly TRBD1 on 6 matching bases. Trimming took off 2 bases at V and 2 bases at J, with 10 bases between the two ends. Germline lookup yields CDR1 SGHRS and CDR2 YFSETQ. The CDR3 spans 14 residues.

The chain employs TRBV6-6 and TRBJ1-5, with D possibly TRBD1 on 6 matching bases. Per the germline V gene, CDR1 is MNHNY and CDR2 is SVGAGI (reference sequence). CDR3 length: 13 amino acids. The V gene lost 9 bases and the J gene lost 6 bases, with 15 bases spanning the gap. Here the CDR3 reads CASNREGIQPQHF. The CDR3 DNA sequence: TGTGCCAGTAACAGGGAAGGTATTCAGCCCCAGCATTTT.

The V call is TRBV28, the J call TRBJ2-1, with 9 bases matching TRBD1. From germline, CDR1 is MDHEN and CDR2 SYDVKM. The CDR3 consists of 12 residues. Trimming took 10 bases from V and 13 from J; bases not matched to a gene: 11. CDR3 sequence (DNA): TGTGCCACCGTTCCTACAGGGGGCGTTCAGTTCTTC. It codes for CATVPTGGVQFF.

Notes on this clone: Mismatch with germline at one junction end may stem from a read error. CDR3 region: CASSVAENNEQFF. CDR3 nucleotides: TGTGCCAGCAGCGTAGCGGAGAACAATGAGCAGTTCTTC. The genes are TRBV7-2 and TRBJ2-1; perhaps TRBD2 as D (6 bases). This CDR3 spans 13 amino acids. Germline loops: CDR1 SGHTA, CDR2 FQGNSA.

The V gene is TRBV28, the J gene TRBJ2-2, with unresolved D. V was trimmed by 6 bases and J by 6 bases, leaving 11 bases between them. From germline, CDR1 is MDHEN and CDR2 SYDVKM. This CDR3 comprises 13 residues. The chain's CDR3 is CASRGAIAGELFF. The CDR3 coding sequence is TGTGCCAGCAGAGGAGCGATCGCCGGGGAGCTGTTTTTT.

The chain is built from TRBV2 and TRBJ2-5, with TRBD1 matching over 9 bases. This CDR3 has 14 residues. CDR1 and CDR2 (germline): SNHLY, FYNNEI. J gave up 6 bases and V 4 bases, and 6 bases lay outside the gene matches. The CDR3 DNA sequence: TGTGCCAGCAGTGTGACAGGGGGGGTGAAGACCCAGTACTTC. Its translation: CASSVTGGVKTQYF.

The V gene is TRBV6-6, the J gene TRBJ2-2; tentatively, D is TRBD1 or TRBD2 (5 bases each). Trimming pared 4 bases from V and 3 bases from J, leaving 12 bases between. Germline V gene data show CDR1 as MNHNY and CDR2 as SVGAGI (reference sequence). CDR3 length: 15 amino acids. CDR3 sequence: CASSFSGRDTGELFF. The CDR3 bases are TGTGCCAGCAGTTTCTCGGGGCGCGACACCGGGGAGCTGTTTTTT.

The genes are TRBV7-9 and TRBJ2-7; 7 bases map to TRBD1. Germline values: CDR1 SEHNR, CDR2 FQNEAQ (reference sequence). V dropped 6 bases and J dropped 3; count of bases not matched to a gene: 8. The CDR3 consists of 14 residues. CDR3 DNA: TGTGCCAGCAGGGACCTTGGGGACAGCTACGAGCAGTACTTC. Amino acids: CASRDLGDSYEQYF.

This chain connects TRBV2 to TRBJ1-2; 8 nucleotides align to TRBD1. The germline CDR1 and CDR2 sequences are SNHLY and FYNNEI. The CDR3 spans 12 residues. V was pared by 4 bases and J by 8 bases, with 3 bases of the junction left unmatched. CDR3 residues: CASSGTGSGYTF. The CDR3, as DNA: TGTGCCAGCAGTGGGACAGGGAGCGGCTACACCTTC. The full variable domain, completed using reference TRBV2 and TRBJ1-2, is EPEVTQTPSHQVTQMGQEVILRCVPISNHLYFYWYRQILGQKVEFLVSFYNNEISEKSEIFDDQFSVERPDGSNFTLKIRSTKLEDSAMYFCASSGTGSGYTFGSGTRLTVV.

The chain joins TRBV19 to TRBJ1-3; 8 positions agree with TRBD1. The CDR3 totals 14 residues. Germline lookup yields CDR1 LNHDA and CDR2 SQIVND (reference sequence). J gave up 4 bases and V 4 bases, and 3 bases lay outside the gene matches. For the CDR3, the DNA is TGTGCCAGTAGTACCCGGACAGGGGGAAACACCATATATTTT. Translating it yields CASSTRTGGNTIYF. Filled out from reference TRBV19 and TRBJ1-3, the complete variable domain reads DGGITQSPKYLFRKEGQNVTLSCEQNLNHDAMYWYRQDPGQGLRLIYYSQIVNDFQKGDIAEGYSVSREKKESFPLTVTSAQKNPTAFYLCASSTRTGGNTIYFGEGSWLTVV.

The chain combines TRBV6-1 with TRBJ1-4; possibly TRBD1 for D (5 bases). Germline V CDR1 and CDR2: MNHNS, SASEGT. This CDR3 is 16 amino acids long. The ends were cut back, 3 bases at V and 7 bases at J, with 18 bases in the middle. The CDR3 is CASSDTGTSGGEKLFF. For the CDR3, the DNA is TGTGCCAGCAGTGATACCGGGACCTCGGGGGGTGAAAAACTGTTTTTT.

CDR3 loop: CASSVGDRLNTEAFF. CDR3 nucleotide sequence: TGCGCCAGCAGCGTGGGGGACAGGCTGAACACTGAAGCTTTCTTT. This chain uses TRBV5-1 with TRBJ1-1; 8 nucleotides align to TRBD1. Germline CDR1 SGHRS, CDR2 YFSETQ. This CDR3 has 15 amino acids. Trimming took 4 bases from V and 0 from J; bases not matched to a gene: 5.

CDR3 DNA sequence: TGCACCAGCAGCCAAGTAACAGAGACTAGCGGGCCCAAATCTACCACCTACAATGAGCAGTTCTTC. Its translation: CTSSQVTETSGPKSTTYNEQFF. This chain joins TRBV1 and TRBJ2-1; no DNA check was done on the table's D call, TRBD2. TRBV1 is described as a pseudogene. This CDR3 has 22 residues.

This rearrangement joins TRBV19 to TRBJ1-1; D may be TRBD1 (5 bases). Germline V gene data show CDR1 as LNHDA and CDR2 as SQIVND (reference sequence). V shed 1 base and J shed 6 bases, with 9 bases lying between them. The CDR3 is 13 residues long. In nucleotides, the CDR3 is TGTGCCAGTAGTATAGGGGGGGGTTCTGAAGCTTTCTTT. Residues: CASSIGGGSEAFF.

The chain has TRBV6-1 and TRBJ2-3, with 14 nucleotides matching TRBD2. With 11 bases clipped from V and 4 bases from J, the junction kept 8 bases outside the gene matches. The CDR3 sequence is 15 residues long. Germline assignment: CDR1 MNHNS and CDR2 SASEGT. The CDR3 reads CAGQGTSGGADTQYF. In DNA form, the CDR3 reads TGTGCCGGCCAAGGGACTAGCGGGGGAGCAGATACGCAGTATTTT.

The rearrangement uses TRBV27 and TRBJ1-1, with 7 bases lining up with TRBD1. This CDR3 has 14 residues. Germline loops: CDR1 MNHEY, CDR2 SMNVEV (reference sequence). The V segment lost 1 base and the J segment 7 bases; nucleotides outside the gene matches: 6. The CDR3 here is CASSLWDRPGEAFF. The CDR3 DNA follows: TGTGCCAGCAGTTTATGGGACAGACCCGGTGAAGCTTTCTTT.

The V call is TRBV13, the J call TRBJ1-2, with a weak D call TRBD1 (6 bases). The CDR3 spans 13 residues. V was trimmed by 4 bases and J by 4 bases, leaving 10 bases between them. The V gene's germline CDR1 is PRHDT and CDR2 FYEKMQ (reference sequence). The DNA for the CDR3 is TGTGCCAGCAGCTACAGGGAGATCTATGGCTACACCTTC. Translated: CASSYREIYGYTF.

This chain uses TRBV15 with TRBJ1-1, with D possibly TRBD1 on 6 matching bases. V was clipped by 3 bases and J by 4 bases, with 12 bases between them. CDR1 and CDR2 from the germline V gene are LNHNV and YYDKDF (reference sequence). The CDR3 has 14 residues. CDR3 nucleotides: TGTGCCACCAGCAGCCCTGGACAGTTCACTGAAGCTTTCTTT. Protein: CATSSPGQFTEAFF.

The chain is built from TRBV5-8 and TRBJ1-5, with a weak D call TRBD1 (6 bases). The CDR3 extends over 15 amino acids. Germline CDR1 reads SGHTS; CDR2 reads YDEGEE. The V end lost 4 bases, the J end lost 4 bases, and 15 bases lay between the germline ends. The CDR3 DNA reads TGTGCCAGCAGCCTCTGGGACACCCCTAATCAGCCCCAGCATTTT. This encodes CASSLWDTPNQPQHF.

The CDR3 loop is CASSAFGAFNEQFF. Here the CDR3 DNA reads TGTGCCAGCAGTGCTTTTGGAGCCTTCAATGAGCAGTTCTTC. The V gene is TRBV6-4, the J gene TRBJ2-1, with unresolved D. The V end lost 4 bases, the J end lost 6 bases, and 13 bases lay between the germline ends. This CDR3 has 14 amino acids. Germline CDR1 MRHNA, CDR2 SNTAGT.

This chain links TRBV30 with TRBJ2-5; 7 nucleotides line up with TRBD1. This CDR3 is built from 13 residues. The J segment lost 4 bases and the V segment lost 5 bases, leaving 7 bases of the junction unmatched. Per the germline V gene, CDR1 is GTSNPN and CDR2 is SVGIG (reference sequence). CDR3 residues: CAWARQGVETQYF. The DNA of the CDR3 is TGTGCCTGGGCCCGACAGGGTGTAGAGACCCAGTACTTC.

The chain couples TRBV25-1 to TRBJ2-3; 9 bases are shared with TRBD1. J lost 5 bases, V lost 8 bases, and 14 bases had no gene match. This CDR3 is 16 amino acids long. The V gene's germline CDR1 is MGHDK and CDR2 SYGVNS. The CDR3: CASEIAGTGFRDTQYF. CDR3 DNA: TGTGCCAGCGAAATCGCCGGGACAGGGTTTCGAGATACGCAGTATTTT.

The rearrangement uses TRBV29-1 and TRBJ2-1, with 9 nucleotides matching TRBD2. Germline assignment: CDR1 SQVTM and CDR2 ANQGSEA. This CDR3 is 13 amino acids long. The J segment lost 9 bases and the V segment lost 3 bases, leaving 6 bases of the junction unmatched. The CDR3 coding sequence is TGCAGCGTTGAGACTAGCGGATATACTGAGCAGTTCTTC. This gives the protein CSVETSGYTEQFF.

V and J are TRBV10-3 and TRBJ1-1, with D possibly TRBD1 on 6 matching bases. This CDR3 region has 16 residues. The V end was cut by 4 bases, the J end by 5 bases, with 20 bases between. Germline values: CDR1 ENHRY, CDR2 SYGVKD. This CDR3 reads CAISGRLGAENTEAFF. The DNA for the CDR3 is TGTGCCATCAGTGGACGGTTGGGGGCGGAGAATACTGAAGCTTTCTTT.

The chain has TRBV28 and TRBJ1-5, with D maybe TRBD1 (6 bases). The germline CDR1 and CDR2 sequences are MDHEN and SYDVKM. The CDR3 consists of 14 residues. V shed 5 bases and J shed 9 bases, with 17 bases lying between them. The CDR3 nucleotides read TGTGCCAGCAGTACTACAGGGATGGGCTGGCCCCAGCATTTT. As protein: CASSTTGMGWPQHF.

The gene calls are TRBV25-1 and TRBJ2-5; 10 bases align to TRBD2. The length of the CDR3 is 15 residues. The trim removed 6 bases at V and 2 bases at J, leaving 6 bases unmatched. Germline-derived CDR1 and CDR2 are MGHDK and SYGVNS. DNA of the CDR3: TGTGCCAGCAGGATAGCGGGAGGAGGACAAGAGACCCAGTACTTC. Protein: CASRIAGGGQETQYF. Together with reference TRBV25-1 and TRBJ2-5, the CDR3 gives the full variable domain: EADIYQTPRYLVIGTGKKITLECSQTMGHDKMYWYQQDPGMELHLIHYSYGVNSTEKGDLSSESTVSRIRTEHFPLTLESARPSHTSQYLCASRIAGGGQETQYFGPGTRLLVL.

The chain joins TRBV7-8 to TRBJ1-5; possible D gene TRBD1, 5 bases. CDR3 length equals 13 residues. V was cut by 6 bases and J by 0 bases, with 6 bases left in between. Germline V gives CDR1 SGHVS, CDR2 FQNEAQ. Here the CDR3 DNA reads TGTGCCAGCAGAGGGGATAGCAATCAGCCCCAGCATTTT. Translated: CASRGDSNQPQHF.

This chain connects TRBV13 to TRBJ1-1, with 8 bases aligning to TRBD1. Looked up from germline, CDR1 is PRHDT and CDR2 is FYEKMQ (reference sequence). CDR3 length equals 17 residues. With 4 bases clipped from V and 1 base from J, the junction kept 11 bases outside the gene matches. The DNA for the CDR3 is TGTGCCAGCAGCTCCTATAAAGAAACAGGGGGGAACACTGAAGCTTTCTTT. Its translation is CASSSYKETGGNTEAFF.